The clone carrying this T cell receptor beta chain was recorded once. This CDR3 region has 17 residues. With 0 bases removed from V and 0 bases from J, the gap between germline ends came to 13 bases. Germline CDR1 reads SGDLS; CDR2 reads YYNGEE. This record belongs to a study of cytomegalovirus exposure and HLA in healthy donors. Sequencing was performed with immunoSEQ multiplex PCR; in TCRdb, only in-frame clones are kept and a portion is missing. The sample yields approximately 120,000 clones, roughly 94% seen once. This chain links TRBV9 with TRBJ2-1; D is possibly TRBD1 (6 bases). Material: PBMCs. The TCR originated in a woman in her late teens or twenties in good health and CMV-seronegative. The DNA for the CDR3 is TGTGCCAGCAGCGTAGGCCCGACAGGCAACTCCTACAATGAGCAGTTCTTC. Translation: CASSVGPTGNSYNEQFF.